This TCR beta chain was identified during a study of T cells expressing NK-cell markers. Study overall: Investigators obtained TCR beta repertoires from sorted CD3+CD56+NKG2C+, CD3+CD56+NKG2C- and CD3+CD56-NKG2C+ T cells.

Turning to this clonotype: Its specificity is unknown.

cDNA encoding TCR beta was synthesized via 5'RACE template switching incorporating UMIs. TCRdb reanalyzed the 5' RACE reads and collapses them to one entry per CDR3 protein, without DNA. This repertoire includes some 280,000 distinct CDR3 sequences. Broader study findings: The leading position in the CD3+CD56-NKG2C+ fraction of several donors also went to these clonotypes. Dominant NKG2C+ clonotypes made up about 1.0-7.5% of CD8+ T cells in a handful of donors.

This CDR3 is built from 14 residues. The V gene is TRBV12-3 or TRBV12-4, the J gene TRBJ2-1. The sample was blood T cells: a sorted CD56 or NKG2C T cell subset, CD4+ or CD8+ T cells, or bulk PBMC T cells (not recorded which). This receptor was taken from a man between 18 and 35 years old in good health. This chain's CDR3 is CASSFNGKRAEQFF.